This T cell receptor beta chain is drawn from a study of beta chain features in type 1 diabetes. Germline lookup yields CDR1 KGHSH and CDR2 LQKENI. There are 16 residues in the CDR3. The junction had 11 bases not matched to a gene; V was cut back by 4 bases and J by 8 bases. A single heparinised draw of around 110 mL on average was taken per donor. Cell sorting via CD45RO/CCR7/CD25/CD127/CD95/CD27 was performed to obtain CD4+ naive, central memory, regulatory and stem cell-like memory cells. Notes on the study in general: Naive, central memory and Treg TCRB repertoires seemed to resemble each other more closely in patients than they did in healthy donors.

With respect to this clone: The antigen is not known.

As every portion of the isolated RNA was reverse transcribed, the sequencing read expressed TCRB transcripts. Sequenced naive, central memory and regulatory T cell samples produced an average of around 4 million reads. Some clones are missing from TCRdb's copy, which holds only in-frame ones; the method was immunoSEQ multiplex PCR. This sample yields under 450,000 clones, of which about 15% are seen a single time; under 0.02% belongs to the top ten. The sample consisted of naive CD4+ T cells from blood. The chain employs TRBV18 and TRBJ2-1; TRBD2 matches at 10 bases. The clonotype was recovered from a woman between 18 and 30 years old in good health. The CDR3 loop reads CASSQLPSGSGDEQFF. As DNA, the CDR3 is TGTGCCAGCTCACAGTTGCCTAGCGGGAGTGGTGATGAGCAGTTCTTC.